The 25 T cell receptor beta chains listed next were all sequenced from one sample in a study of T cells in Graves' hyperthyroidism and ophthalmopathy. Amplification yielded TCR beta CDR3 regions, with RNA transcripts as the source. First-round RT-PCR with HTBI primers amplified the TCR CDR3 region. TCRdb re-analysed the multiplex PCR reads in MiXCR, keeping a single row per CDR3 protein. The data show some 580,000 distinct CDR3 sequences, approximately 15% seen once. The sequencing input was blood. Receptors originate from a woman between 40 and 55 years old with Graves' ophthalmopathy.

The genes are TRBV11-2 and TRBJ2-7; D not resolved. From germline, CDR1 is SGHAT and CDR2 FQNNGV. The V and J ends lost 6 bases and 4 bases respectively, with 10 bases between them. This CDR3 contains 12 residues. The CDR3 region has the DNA TGTGCCAGCAGATACCAGTCGTACGAGCAGTACTTC. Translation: CASRYQSYEQYF.

This CDR3 is CASRLWGQETNYGYTF. CDR3 coding DNA: TGTGCCAGCAGACTATGGGGACAGGAGACTAACTATGGCTACACCTTC. The chain combines TRBV6-1 with TRBJ1-2; 8 positions agree with TRBD1. The junction had 9 bases not matched to a gene; V was cut back by 6 bases and J by 0 bases. CDR1 and CDR2 (germline): MNHNS, SASEGT. This CDR3 is 16 amino acids long.

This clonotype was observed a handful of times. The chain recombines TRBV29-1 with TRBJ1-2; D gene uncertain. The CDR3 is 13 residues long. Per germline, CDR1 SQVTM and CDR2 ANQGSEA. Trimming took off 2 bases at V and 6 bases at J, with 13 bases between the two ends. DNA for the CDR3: TGCAGCGTTGAAACGGTGCGGGCGGATGGCTACACCTTC. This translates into CSVETVRADGYTF.

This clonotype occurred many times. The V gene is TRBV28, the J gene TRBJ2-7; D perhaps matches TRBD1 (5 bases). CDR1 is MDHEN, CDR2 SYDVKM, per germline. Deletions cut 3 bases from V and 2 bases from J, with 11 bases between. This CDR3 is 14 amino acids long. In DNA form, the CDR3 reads TGTGCCAGCAGTTTCCCGGACACGGCCTACGAGCAGTACTTC. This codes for CASSFPDTAYEQYF.

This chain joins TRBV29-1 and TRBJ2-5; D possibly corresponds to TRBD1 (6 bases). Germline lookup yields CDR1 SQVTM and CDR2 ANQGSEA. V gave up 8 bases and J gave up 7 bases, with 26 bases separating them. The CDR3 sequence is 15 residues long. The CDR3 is CSTTRGAGAQGTQYF. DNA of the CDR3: TGCAGCACTACCAGGGGAGCAGGGGCGCAGGGGACCCAGTACTTC.

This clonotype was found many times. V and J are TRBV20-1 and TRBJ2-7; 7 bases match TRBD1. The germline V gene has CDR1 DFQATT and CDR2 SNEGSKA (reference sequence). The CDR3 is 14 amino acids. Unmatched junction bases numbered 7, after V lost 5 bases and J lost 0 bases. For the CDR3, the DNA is TGCAGTGCTGCACCGGGACAGAACTCCTACGAGCAGTACTTC. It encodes CSAAPGQNSYEQYF.

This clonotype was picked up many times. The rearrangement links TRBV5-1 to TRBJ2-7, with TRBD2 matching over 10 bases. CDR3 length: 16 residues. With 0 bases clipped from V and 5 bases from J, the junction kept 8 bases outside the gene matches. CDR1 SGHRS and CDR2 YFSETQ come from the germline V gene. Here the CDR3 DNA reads TGCGCCAGCAGCTTGGTAAAGAGTAGCGGGAGGAACGAGCAGTACTTC. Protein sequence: CASSLVKSSGRNEQYF.

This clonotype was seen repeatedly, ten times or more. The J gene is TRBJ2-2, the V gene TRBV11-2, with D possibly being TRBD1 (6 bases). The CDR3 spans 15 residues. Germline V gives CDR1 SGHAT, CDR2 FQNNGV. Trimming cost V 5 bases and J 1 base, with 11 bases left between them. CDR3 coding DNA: TGTGCCAGCAGCCTCTCGGGACAGAACACCGGGGAGCTGTTTTTT. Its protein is CASSLSGQNTGELFF.

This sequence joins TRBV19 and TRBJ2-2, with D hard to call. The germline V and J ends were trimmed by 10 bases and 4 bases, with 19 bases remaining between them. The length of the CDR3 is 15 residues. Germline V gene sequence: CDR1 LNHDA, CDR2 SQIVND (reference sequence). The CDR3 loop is CATTEEQSFTGELFF. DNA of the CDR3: TGTGCCACCACTGAGGAGCAGAGCTTCACCGGGGAGCTGTTTTTT.

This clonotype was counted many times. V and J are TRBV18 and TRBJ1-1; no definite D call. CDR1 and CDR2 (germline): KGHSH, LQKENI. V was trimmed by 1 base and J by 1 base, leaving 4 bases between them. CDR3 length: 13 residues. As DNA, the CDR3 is TGTGCCAGCTCACCACAGCCGAACACTGAAGCTTTCTTT. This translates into CASSPQPNTEAFF.

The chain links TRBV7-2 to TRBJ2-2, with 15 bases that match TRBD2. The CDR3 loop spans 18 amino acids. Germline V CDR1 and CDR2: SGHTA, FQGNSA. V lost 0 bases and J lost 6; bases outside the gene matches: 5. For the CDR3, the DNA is TGTGCCAGCAGCTTAGCCGGACTAGCGGGGGGGCTGTCCGGGGAGCTGTTTTTT. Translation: CASSLAGLAGGLSGELFF.

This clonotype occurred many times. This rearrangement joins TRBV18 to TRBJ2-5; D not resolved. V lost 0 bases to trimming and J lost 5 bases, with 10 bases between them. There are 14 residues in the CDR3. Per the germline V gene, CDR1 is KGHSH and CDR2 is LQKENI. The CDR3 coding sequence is TGTGCCAGCTCACCACCCGGGTCTGGGGAGACCCAGTACTTC. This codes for CASSPPGSGETQYF.

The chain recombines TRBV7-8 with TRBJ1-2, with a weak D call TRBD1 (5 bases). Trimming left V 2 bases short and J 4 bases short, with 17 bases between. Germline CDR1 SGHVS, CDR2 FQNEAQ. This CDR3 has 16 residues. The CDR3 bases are TGTGCCAGCAGCTTAAGCCCGGGGCTCACCTTCTATGGCTACACCTTC. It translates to CASSLSPGLTFYGYTF.

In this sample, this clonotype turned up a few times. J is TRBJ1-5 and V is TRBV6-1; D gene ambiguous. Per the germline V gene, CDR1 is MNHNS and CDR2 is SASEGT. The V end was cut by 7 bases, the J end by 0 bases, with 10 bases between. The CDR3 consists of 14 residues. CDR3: CASKDRVSNQPQHF. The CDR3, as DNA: TGTGCCAGCAAAGATAGAGTTAGCAATCAGCCCCAGCATTTT.

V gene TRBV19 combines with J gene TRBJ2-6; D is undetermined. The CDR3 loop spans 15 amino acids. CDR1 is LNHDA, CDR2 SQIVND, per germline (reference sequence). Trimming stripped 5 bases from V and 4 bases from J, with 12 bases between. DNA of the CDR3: TGTGCCAGTAGTGCCTTCGGGTCGGGGGCCAACGTCCTGACTTTC. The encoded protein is CASSAFGSGANVLTF.

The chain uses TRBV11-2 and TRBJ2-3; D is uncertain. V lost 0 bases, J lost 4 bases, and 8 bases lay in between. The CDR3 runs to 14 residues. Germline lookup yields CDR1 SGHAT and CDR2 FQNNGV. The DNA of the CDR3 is TGTGCCAGCAGCTTAGATGTCCGGTCAGATACGCAGTATTTT. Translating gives CASSLDVRSDTQYF. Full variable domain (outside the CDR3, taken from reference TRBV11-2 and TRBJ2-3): EAGVAQSPRYKIIEKRQSVAFWCNPISGHATLYWYQQILGQGPKLLIQFQNNGVVDDSQLPKDRFSAERLKGVDSTLKIQPAKLEDSAVYLCASSLDVRSDTQYFGPGTRLTVL.

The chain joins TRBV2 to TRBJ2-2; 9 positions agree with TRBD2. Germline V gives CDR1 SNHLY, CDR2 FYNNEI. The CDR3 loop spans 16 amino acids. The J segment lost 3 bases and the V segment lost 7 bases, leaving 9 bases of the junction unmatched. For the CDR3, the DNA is TGTGCCAGCAACCCCCTCGCGGGGGGGGACACCGGGGAGCTGTTTTTT. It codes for CASNPLAGGDTGELFF.

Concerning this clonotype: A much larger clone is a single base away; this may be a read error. In DNA, the CDR3 is TGTGCCTGGAGAGCCTGGACACCGACTTCACCCCTCCACTTT. It specifies CAWRAWTPTSPLHF. The chain joins TRBV30 to TRBJ1-6, with a weak D call TRBD1 (5 bases). The CDR3 contains 14 residues. Germline assignment: CDR1 GTSNPN and CDR2 SVGIG (reference sequence). V lost 3 bases and J lost 9, with 15 bases in between.

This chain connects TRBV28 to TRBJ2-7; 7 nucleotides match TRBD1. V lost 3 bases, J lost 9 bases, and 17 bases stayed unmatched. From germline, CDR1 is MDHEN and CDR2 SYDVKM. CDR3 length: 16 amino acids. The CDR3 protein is CASSFFLGQSSRGQYF. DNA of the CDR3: TGTGCCAGCAGTTTTTTTTTGGGACAGTCCTCTCGAGGGCAGTACTTC.

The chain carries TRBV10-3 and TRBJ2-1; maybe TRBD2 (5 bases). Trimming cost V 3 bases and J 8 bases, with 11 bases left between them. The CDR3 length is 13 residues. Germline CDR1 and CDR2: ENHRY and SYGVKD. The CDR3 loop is CAISESGSDEQFF. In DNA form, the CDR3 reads TGTGCCATCAGTGAATCGGGAAGCGATGAGCAGTTCTTC.

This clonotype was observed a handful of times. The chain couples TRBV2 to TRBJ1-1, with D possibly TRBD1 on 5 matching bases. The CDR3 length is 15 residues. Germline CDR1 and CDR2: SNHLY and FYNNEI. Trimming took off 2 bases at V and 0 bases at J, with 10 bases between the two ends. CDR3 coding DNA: TGTGCCAGCAGTGAACCTGAGGGACTGAACACTGAAGCTTTCTTT. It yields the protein CASSEPEGLNTEAFF.

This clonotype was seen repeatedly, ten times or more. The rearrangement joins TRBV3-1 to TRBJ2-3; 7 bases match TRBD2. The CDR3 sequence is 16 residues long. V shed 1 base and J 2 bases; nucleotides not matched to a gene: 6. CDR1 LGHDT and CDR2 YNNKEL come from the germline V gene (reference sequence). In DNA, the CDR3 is TGTGCCAGCAGCCAAGGACTAGCAGAAATCACAGATACGCAGTATTTT. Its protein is CASSQGLAEITDTQYF.

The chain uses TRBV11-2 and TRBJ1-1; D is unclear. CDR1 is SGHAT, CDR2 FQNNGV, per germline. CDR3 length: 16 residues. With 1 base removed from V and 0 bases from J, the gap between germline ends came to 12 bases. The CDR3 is CASSLVETLMNTEAFF. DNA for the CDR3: TGTGCCAGCAGCTTAGTGGAGACCCTTATGAACACTGAAGCTTTCTTT.

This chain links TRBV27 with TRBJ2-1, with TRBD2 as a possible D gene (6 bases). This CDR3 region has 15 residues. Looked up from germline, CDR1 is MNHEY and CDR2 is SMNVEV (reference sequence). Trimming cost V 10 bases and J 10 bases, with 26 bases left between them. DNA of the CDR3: TGTGCCACCAGGACTACGGGACCAGGTGCGAGGGAGCAGTTCTTC. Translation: CATRTTGPGAREQFF.

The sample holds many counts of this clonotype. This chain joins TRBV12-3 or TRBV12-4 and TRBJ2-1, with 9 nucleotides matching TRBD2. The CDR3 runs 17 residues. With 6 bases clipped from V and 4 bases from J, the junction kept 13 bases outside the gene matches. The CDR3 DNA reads TGTGCCAGCAGCCCCACCTTTAGCGGGAGAACATACAATGAGCAGTTCTTC. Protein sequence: CASSPTFSGRTYNEQFF.